The source of this TCR beta chain is a study of blood T cell repertoires in COVID-19. Study-level background: Both acute and convalescent COVID-19 samples were obtained from the United States, Italy and Spain.

Original processing notes: Amplification from reference gene primers served as the basis for estimated nucleated cell counts. Method: immunoSEQ multiplex PCR; TCRdb's copy keeps in-frame clones and lacks some. The V and J calls and clone size were taken over from that table, and D and trimming were inferred from the DNA. The data show 150,000 or so clones, around 83% seen once. A case of COVID-19 had been met by exposed participants within 2 weeks before study entry. The TCR comes from a woman aged 50 to 60 who had been exposed to COVID-19. The sample comprised PBMCs or T cells enriched from blood (not recorded which).

Written as DNA, the CDR3 is TGTGCCAGCAGTGATTCCGGACAGGGAACGTATGGCTACACCTTC. This gives the protein CASSDSGQGTYGYTF. The V and J genes are TRBV6-4 and TRBJ1-2; TRBD1 agrees at 8 bases. V was pared by 3 bases and J by 5 bases, with 8 bases of the junction left unmatched. Germline CDR1 MRHNA, CDR2 SNTAGT. The CDR3 totals 15 residues.